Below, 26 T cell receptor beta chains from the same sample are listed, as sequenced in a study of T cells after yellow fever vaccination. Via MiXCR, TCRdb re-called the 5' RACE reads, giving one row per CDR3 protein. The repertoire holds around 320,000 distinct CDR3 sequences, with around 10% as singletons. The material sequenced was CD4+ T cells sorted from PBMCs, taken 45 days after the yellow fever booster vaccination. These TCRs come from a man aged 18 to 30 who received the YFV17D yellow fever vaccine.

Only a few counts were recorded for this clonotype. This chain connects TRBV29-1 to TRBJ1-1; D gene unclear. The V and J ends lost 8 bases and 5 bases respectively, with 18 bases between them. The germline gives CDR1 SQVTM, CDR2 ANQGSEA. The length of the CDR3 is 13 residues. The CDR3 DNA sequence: TGCAGCACCAATCGTGCCCAAAGGACTGAAGCTTTCTTT. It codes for CSTNRAQRTEAFF.

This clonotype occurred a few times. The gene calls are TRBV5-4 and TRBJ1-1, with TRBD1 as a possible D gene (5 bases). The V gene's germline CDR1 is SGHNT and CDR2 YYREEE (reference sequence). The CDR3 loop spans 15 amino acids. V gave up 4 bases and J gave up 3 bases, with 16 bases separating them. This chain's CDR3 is CASSAQGGEDTEAFF. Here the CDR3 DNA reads TGTGCCAGCAGCGCGCAGGGTGGGGAGGACACTGAAGCTTTCTTT.

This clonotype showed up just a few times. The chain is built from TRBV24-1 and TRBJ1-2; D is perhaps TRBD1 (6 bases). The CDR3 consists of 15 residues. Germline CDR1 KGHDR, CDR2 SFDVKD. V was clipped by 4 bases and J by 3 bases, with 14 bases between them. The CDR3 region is CATSDPHREDYGYTF. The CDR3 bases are TGTGCCACCAGTGACCCTCACAGGGAGGACTATGGCTACACCTTC.

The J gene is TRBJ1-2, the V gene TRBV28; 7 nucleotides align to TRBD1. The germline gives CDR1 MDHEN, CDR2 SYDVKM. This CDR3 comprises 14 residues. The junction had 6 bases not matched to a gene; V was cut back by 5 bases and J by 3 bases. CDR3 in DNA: TGTGCCAGCAGTCCGGGACAGACCGACTATGGCTACACCTTC. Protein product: CASSPGQTDYGYTF.

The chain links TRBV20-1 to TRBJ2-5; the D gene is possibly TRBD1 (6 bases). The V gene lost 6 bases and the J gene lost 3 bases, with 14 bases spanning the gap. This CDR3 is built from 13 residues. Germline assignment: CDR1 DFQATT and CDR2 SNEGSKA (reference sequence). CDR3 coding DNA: TGCAGTGCACGGCGGACAGCAAAAGAGACCCAGTACTTC. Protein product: CSARRTAKETQYF.

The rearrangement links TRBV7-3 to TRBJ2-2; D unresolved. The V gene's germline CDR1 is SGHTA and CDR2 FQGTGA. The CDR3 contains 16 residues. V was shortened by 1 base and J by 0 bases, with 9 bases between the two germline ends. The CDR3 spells CASSLNTAANTGELFF. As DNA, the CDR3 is TGTGCCAGCAGCTTAAACACGGCTGCGAACACCGGGGAGCTGTTTTTT.

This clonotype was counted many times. Here the CDR3 DNA reads TGTGCCAGCAGCCCGGGGGGACAGGCTCAAGAGACCCAGTACTTC. Protein: CASSPGGQAQETQYF. The chain combines TRBV12-3 or TRBV12-4 with TRBJ2-5; D possibly corresponds to TRBD1 (8 bases). The CDR3 totals 15 residues. Trimming cost V 6 bases and J 2 bases, with 16 bases left between them.

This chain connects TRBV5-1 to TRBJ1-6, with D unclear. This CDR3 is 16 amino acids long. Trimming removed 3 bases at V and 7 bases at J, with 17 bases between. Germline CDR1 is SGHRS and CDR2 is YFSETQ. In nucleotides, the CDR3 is TGCGCCAGCAGCTACGCCTCGGTGGGGAGAAATTCACCCCTCCACTTT. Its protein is CASSYASVGRNSPLHF.

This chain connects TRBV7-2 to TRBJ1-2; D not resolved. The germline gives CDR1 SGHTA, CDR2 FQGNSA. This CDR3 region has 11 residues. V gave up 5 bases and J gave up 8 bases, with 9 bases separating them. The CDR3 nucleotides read TGTGCCAGCAGCCCCGGCCAGGGCTACACCTTC. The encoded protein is CASSPGQGYTF.

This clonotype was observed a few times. The chain's CDR3 is CASTLGWRGDVYEQYF. CDR3 DNA sequence: TGTGCCAGCACCCTAGGGTGGAGGGGGGACGTCTACGAGCAGTACTTC. J is TRBJ2-7 and V is TRBV7-8; D may match TRBD1 or TRBD2 (6 bases each). This CDR3 region has 16 residues. The germline CDR1 and CDR2 sequences are SGHVS and FQNEAQ. Trimming stripped 7 bases from V and 3 bases from J, with 22 bases between.

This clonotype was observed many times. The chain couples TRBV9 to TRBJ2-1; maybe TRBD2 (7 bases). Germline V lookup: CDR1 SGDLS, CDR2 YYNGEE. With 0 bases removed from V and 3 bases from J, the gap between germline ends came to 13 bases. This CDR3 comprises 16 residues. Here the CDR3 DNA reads TGTGCCAGCAGCGTAGTGGGGGCTAGCGGCTACAATGAGCAGTTCTTC. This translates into CASSVVGASGYNEQFF.

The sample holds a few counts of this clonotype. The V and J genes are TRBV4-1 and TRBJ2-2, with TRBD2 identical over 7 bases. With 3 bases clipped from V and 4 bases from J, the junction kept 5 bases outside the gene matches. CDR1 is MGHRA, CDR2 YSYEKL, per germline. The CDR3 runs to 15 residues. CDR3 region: CASSQGGATTGELFF. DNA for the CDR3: TGCGCCAGCAGCCAGGGAGGGGCGACCACCGGGGAGCTGTTTTTT.

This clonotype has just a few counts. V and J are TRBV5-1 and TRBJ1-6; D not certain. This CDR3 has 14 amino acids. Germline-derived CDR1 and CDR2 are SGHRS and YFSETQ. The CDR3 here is CASNDASYNSPLHF. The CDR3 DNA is TGCGCTTCAAACGACGCCTCCTATAATTCACCCCTCCACTTT.

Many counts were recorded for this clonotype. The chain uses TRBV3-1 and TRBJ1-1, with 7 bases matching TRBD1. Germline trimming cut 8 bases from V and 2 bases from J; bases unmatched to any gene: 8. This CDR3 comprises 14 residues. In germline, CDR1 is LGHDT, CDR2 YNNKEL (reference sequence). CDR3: CASSPRDSNTEAFF. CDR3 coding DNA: TGTGCCAGCTCACCCCGGGACAGCAACACTGAAGCTTTCTTT.

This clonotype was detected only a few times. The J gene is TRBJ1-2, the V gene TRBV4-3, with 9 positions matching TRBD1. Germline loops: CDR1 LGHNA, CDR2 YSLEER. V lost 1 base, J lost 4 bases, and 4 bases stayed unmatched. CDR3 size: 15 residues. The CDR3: CASSQGQGVAYGYTF. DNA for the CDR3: TGCGCCAGCAGCCAAGGACAGGGGGTAGCCTATGGCTACACCTTC.

This chain's CDR3 is CASSEGGGIIPYEQYV. CDR3 sequence (DNA): TGTGCCAGCAGTGAGGGAGGCGGAATTATACCGTACGAGCAGTACGTC. The V gene is TRBV6-1, the J gene TRBJ2-7; possibly TRBD2 for D (6 bases). This CDR3 region has 16 residues. The V end lost 3 bases, the J end lost 4 bases, and 19 bases lay between the germline ends. CDR1 is MNHNS and CDR2 is SASEGT in the germline V gene.

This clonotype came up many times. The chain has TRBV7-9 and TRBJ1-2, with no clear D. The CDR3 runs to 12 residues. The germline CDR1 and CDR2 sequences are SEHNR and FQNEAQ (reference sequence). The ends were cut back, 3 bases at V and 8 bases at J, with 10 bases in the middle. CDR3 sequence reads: CASSLEVGGYTF. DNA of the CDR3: TGTGCCAGCAGCTTGGAGGTGGGGGGCTACACCTTC.

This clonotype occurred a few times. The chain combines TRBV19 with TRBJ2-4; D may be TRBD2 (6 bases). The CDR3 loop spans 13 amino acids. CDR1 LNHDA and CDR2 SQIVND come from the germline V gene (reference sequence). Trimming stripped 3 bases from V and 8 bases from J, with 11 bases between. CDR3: CASSMERGDIQYF. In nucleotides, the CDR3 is TGTGCCAGTAGTATGGAGCGCGGGGACATTCAGTACTTC. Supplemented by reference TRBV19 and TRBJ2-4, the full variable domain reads DGGITQSPKYLFRKEGQNVTLSCEQNLNHDAMYWYRQDPGQGLRLIYYSQIVNDFQKGDIAEGYSVSREKKESFPLTVTSAQKNPTAFYLCASSMERGDIQYFGAGTRLSVL.

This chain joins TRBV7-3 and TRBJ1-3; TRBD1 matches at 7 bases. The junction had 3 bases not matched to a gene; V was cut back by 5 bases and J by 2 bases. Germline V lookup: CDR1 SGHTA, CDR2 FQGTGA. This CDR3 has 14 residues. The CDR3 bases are TGTGCCAGCAGCCCGGGGACAGCTGGAAACACCATATATTTT. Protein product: CASSPGTAGNTIYF.

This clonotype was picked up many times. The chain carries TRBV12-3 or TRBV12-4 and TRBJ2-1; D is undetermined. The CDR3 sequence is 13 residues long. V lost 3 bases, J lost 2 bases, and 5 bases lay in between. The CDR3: CASSFGTYNEQFF. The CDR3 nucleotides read TGTGCCAGCAGTTTTGGCACCTACAATGAGCAGTTCTTC.

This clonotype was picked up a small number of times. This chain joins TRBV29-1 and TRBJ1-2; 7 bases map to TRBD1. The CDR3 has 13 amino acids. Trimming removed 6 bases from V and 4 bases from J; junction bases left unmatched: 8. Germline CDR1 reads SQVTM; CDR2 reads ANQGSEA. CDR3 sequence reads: CSVYRDRSYGYTF. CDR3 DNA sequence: TGCAGCGTATACAGGGACAGATCCTATGGCTACACCTTC.

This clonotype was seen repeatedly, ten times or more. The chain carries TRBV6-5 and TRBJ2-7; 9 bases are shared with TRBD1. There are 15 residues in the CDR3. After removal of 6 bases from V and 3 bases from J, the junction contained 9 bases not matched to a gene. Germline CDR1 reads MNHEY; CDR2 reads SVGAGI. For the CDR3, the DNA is TGTGCCAGCAGCCGGACCGGGACAGGGTACTACGAGCAGTACGTC. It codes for CASSRTGTGYYEQYV.

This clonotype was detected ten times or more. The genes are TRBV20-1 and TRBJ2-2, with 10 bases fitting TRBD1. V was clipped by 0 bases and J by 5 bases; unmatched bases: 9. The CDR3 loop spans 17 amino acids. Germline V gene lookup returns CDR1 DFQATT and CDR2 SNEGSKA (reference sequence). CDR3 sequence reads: CSARDRVGTGVTGELFF. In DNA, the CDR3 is TGCAGTGCTAGAGATCGGGTCGGGACAGGGGTGACCGGGGAGCTGTTTTTT.

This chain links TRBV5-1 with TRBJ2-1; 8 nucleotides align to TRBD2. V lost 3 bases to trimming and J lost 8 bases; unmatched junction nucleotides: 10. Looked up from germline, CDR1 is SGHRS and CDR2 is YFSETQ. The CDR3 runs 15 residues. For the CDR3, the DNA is TGCGCCAGCAGCTCACTAGCGCGGGGGGAGGATGAGCAGTTCTTC. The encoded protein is CASSSLARGEDEQFF.

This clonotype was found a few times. The CDR3 region is CASSFGSPNTEAFF. DNA for the CDR3: TGTGCCAGCAGCTTTGGGTCCCCGAACACTGAAGCTTTCTTT. The V gene is TRBV7-2, the J gene TRBJ1-1; D call uncertain. The CDR3 totals 14 residues. With 3 bases removed from V and 1 base from J, the gap between germline ends came to 9 bases. Germline values: CDR1 SGHTA, CDR2 FQGNSA.

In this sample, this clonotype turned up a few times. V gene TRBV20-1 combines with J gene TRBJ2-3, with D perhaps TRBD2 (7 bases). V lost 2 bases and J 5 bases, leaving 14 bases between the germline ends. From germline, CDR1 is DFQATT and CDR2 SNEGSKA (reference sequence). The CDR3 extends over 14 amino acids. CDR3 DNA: TGCAGTGCTAGAATGGGGGGGCCTAAAGATACGCAGTATTTT. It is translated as CSARMGGPKDTQYF.